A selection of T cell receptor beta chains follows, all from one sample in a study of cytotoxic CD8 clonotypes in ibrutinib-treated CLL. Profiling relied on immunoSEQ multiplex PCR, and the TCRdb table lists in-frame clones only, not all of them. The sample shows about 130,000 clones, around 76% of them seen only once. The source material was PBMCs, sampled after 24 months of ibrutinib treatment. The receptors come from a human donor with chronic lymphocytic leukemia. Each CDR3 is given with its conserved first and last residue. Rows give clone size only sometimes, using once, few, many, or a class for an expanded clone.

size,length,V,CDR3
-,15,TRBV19,CASMRGSLSNYGYTF
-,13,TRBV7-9,CASSPGTPYEQYF
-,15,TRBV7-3,CASSLGSTNTGELFF
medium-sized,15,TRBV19,CASSIEGDFNQPQHF
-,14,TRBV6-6,CASSYSMVAYEQYF
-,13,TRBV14,CASSPGRYYGYTF
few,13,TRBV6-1,CASSRVRDYEQYF
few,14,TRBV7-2,CASSLGPGSYEQYF
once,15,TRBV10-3,CAISGYEGEYQPQHF
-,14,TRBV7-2,CASSPDRGNTEAFF
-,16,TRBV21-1,CASSFPGTGRVQPQHF
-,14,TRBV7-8,CASRPPGPGEKLFF
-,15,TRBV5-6,CASRGGPSRTDTQYF
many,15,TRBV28,CASSLRSVPNEKLFF
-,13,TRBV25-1,CASAWGMNTEAFF
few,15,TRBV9,CASNLLGDSNSPLHF
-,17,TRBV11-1,CASSQQPGGAGANVLTF
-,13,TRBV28,CASSLVGTDTQYF
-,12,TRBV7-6,CASSSPLGTQYF
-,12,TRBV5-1,CASSPTGPGYTF
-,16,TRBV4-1,CASSQDGAAFGETQYF
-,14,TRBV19,CASSMRQGAEKLFF
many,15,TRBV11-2,CASSPGRGLEWGQYF
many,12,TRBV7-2,CASRRGEETQYF
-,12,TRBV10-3,CATTTSSGEQFF
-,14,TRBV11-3,CASKRTGNTGELFF
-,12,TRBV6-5,CASFAWGGELFF
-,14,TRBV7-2,CASSFDLGNQPQHF
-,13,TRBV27,CASSLSWGTSPYF
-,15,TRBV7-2,CASSLWAGERDTQYF
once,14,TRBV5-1,CATHGGGAYNEQFF
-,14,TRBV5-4,CASTAGQRNEKLFF
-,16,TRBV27,CASSRDRGLGANVLTF